This T cell receptor (beta chain) was obtained from a study of molecular identifiers for immune sequencing clone quantification. Study-level points and caveats: In naive cells, clones above 20 RNA copies held under 1% of molecules, whereas in effector cells they held over 99%. Spiked-in Jurkat TCR RNA corresponding to one cell was reported as detectable against 1 million or so naive cells.

The CDR3 consists of 15 residues. Unmatched junction bases numbered 13, after V lost 8 bases and J lost 4 bases. With respect to this clonotype: The antigen is unknown.

Naive CD8 T cells were sorted, and the gate applied was CD8+CD4-CCR7+CD45RA+. Listed TCR primers and previously described methods were used for bulk TCR libraries. From the PCR reads, TCRdb called clonotypes with MiXCR, one entry per CDR3 protein. The data contain roughly 320,000 distinct CDR3 sequences, roughly 24% of them singletons. Sequencing was carried out using naive CD8+ T cells from blood, with Jurkat cell RNA spiked in. As for subset: FACS-sorted CD8+CD4-CCR7+CD45RA+ naive T cells. This chain links TRBV5-3 with TRBJ2-3, with TRBD2 identical over 7 bases. TRBV5-3 has ORF status, its function being uncertain. This TCR was sampled from a human donor in good health. Some libraries in this study had Jurkat cell RNA spiked in. The CDR3 spells CASSDQRDLPDTQYF. The DNA for the CDR3 is TGTGCCAGCAGCGACCAGCGGGATCTACCAGATACGCAGTATTTT.